The rows below give T cell receptor beta chains drawn from one sample of a study of control samples from healthy donors and cancer patients. The assay was immunoSEQ multiplex PCR, and TCRdb's table has in-frame clones only and misses some. The table includes more than 95,000 clones, approximately 93% detected once. Sequenced input: blood. The origin of the receptors is a man younger than 30 in good health. Each CDR3 is given with its conserved first and last residue. The D gene is left open where the match is weak. Clone sizes are given selectively: once, few, many, or a class where the clone is expanded.

V	J	D	size	CDR3	DNA
TRBV20-1	TRBJ1-1	NA	NA	CSAIWAAEAFF	TGCAGTGCTATTTGGGCCGCTGAAGCTTTCTTT
TRBV25-1	TRBJ1-1	NA	NA	CAPPTSAVVIRMNTEAFF	TGTGCACCCCCCACCTCGGCGGTGGTAATTCGGATGAACACTGAAGCTTTCTTT
TRBV9	TRBJ2-3	TRBD2	NA	CASSVGLAGRVTSTDTQYF	TGTGCCAGCAGCGTAGGTCTAGCGGGGCGCGTAACTAGCACAGATACGCAGTATTTT
TRBV9	TRBJ2-5	NA	NA	CASSVANREETQYF	TGTGCCAGCAGCGTAGCGAATAGAGAGGAGACCCAGTACTTC
TRBV4-1	TRBJ2-1	TRBD2	NA	CASSRPTSGNNEQFF	TGCGCCAGCAGCCGACCGACTAGCGGGAACAATGAGCAGTTCTTC
TRBV11-3	TRBJ2-7	NA	NA	CASSLTGGYEQYF	TGTGCCAGCAGCTTGACAGGTGGCTACGAGCAGTACTTC
TRBV18	TRBJ1-2	TRBD1	NA	CASSPGQGGSLGGYTF	TGTGCCAGCTCACCGGGACAGGGAGGTAGCCTCGGGGGCTACACCTTC
TRBV5-1	TRBJ1-3	NA	NA	CASSSTGLSGNTIYF	TGCGCCAGCAGCTCAACAGGGCTCTCTGGAAACACCATATATTTT
TRBV2	TRBJ1-1	NA	NA	CASRSLGHTNTEAFF	TGTGCCAGCAGATCACTGGGACACACGAACACTGAAGCTTTCTTT
TRBV15	TRBJ2-1	TRBD2	NA	CATSRKGLAVPVDEQFF	TGTGCCACCAGCAGAAAGGGACTAGCGGTACCGGTCGATGAGCAGTTCTTC
TRBV11-2	TRBJ2-3	NA	NA	CASSSHEPATDTQYF	TGTGCCAGCAGCTCCCACGAGCCGGCCACAGATACGCAGTATTTT
TRBV7-8	TRBJ1-5	NA	once	CASSTSYSNQPQHF	TGTGCCAGCAGCACCTCATATAGCAATCAGCCCCAGCATTTT
TRBV30	TRBJ1-2	NA	NA	CAWSGGGSNYGYTF	TGTGCCTGGAGTGGGGGAGGCTCTAACTATGGCTACACCTTC
TRBV6-5	TRBJ1-1	NA	NA	CASSYHNREPEAFF	TGTGCCAGCAGTTACCATAACAGGGAGCCAGAAGCTTTCTTT
TRBV12-3/TRBV12-4	TRBJ1-1	NA	NA	CASSLGRNTEAFF	TGTGCCAGCAGTTTAGGGCGTAACACTGAAGCTTTCTTT
TRBV18	TRBJ2-5	TRBD2	NA	CASSSPGLAGVETQYF	TGTGCCAGCTCGTCCCCGGGACTAGCGGGGGTAGAGACCCAGTACTTC
TRBV7-3	TRBJ2-1	NA	NA	CASSLSSGTYNEQFF	TGTGCCAGCAGCTTATCCAGCGGGACATACAATGAGCAGTTCTTC
TRBV19	TRBJ1-5	TRBD1	NA	CASKRDRGSNNQPQHF	TGTGCCAGTAAAAGGGACAGGGGAAGTAACAATCAGCCCCAGCATTTT
TRBV29-1	TRBJ2-3	TRBD2	NA	CSVDLGLADTQYF	TGCAGCGTTGATCTCGGACTAGCGGATACGCAGTATTTT
TRBV2	TRBJ1-1	NA	NA	CASSESAGGLGTEAFF	TGTGCCAGCAGTGAATCCGCTGGGGGTCTGGGGACTGAAGCTTTCTTT
TRBV7-9	TRBJ1-3	TRBD1	NA	CASSLQGARSSGNTIYF	TGTGCCAGCAGTTTACAGGGGGCTAGGAGCTCTGGAAACACCATATATTTT
TRBV6-2/TRBV6-3	TRBJ1-5	TRBD1	once	CASSWTGDAQPQHF	TGTGCCAGCAGCTGGACAGGGGATGCTCAGCCCCAGCATTTT
TRBV5-1	TRBJ1-2	NA	NA	CASSFSLRSDYGYTF	TGCGCCAGCAGCTTCTCCCTTAGATCGGACTATGGCTACACCTTC
TRBV25-1	TRBJ1-4	TRBD1	few	CASSGSPGQHEEKLFF	TGTGCCAGCAGTGGATCACCGGGACAGCATGAAGAAAAACTGTTTTTT
TRBV3-1/TRBV3-2	TRBJ2-1	TRBD1	once	CASSPRGGTGGVKRAYNEQFF	TGTGCCAGCAGCCCCCGCGGTGGGACAGGGGGAGTCAAGAGGGCCTACAATGAGCAGTTCTTC
TRBV19	TRBJ1-1	NA	NA	CASSGGMNTEAFF	TGTGCCAGTTCCGGGGGGATGAACACTGAAGCTTTCTTT
TRBV18	TRBJ2-2	TRBD1	NA	CASSPVTGGASGELFF	TGTGCCAGCTCACCTGTTACAGGGGGCGCGTCCGGGGAGCTGTTTTTT
TRBV12-3/TRBV12-4	TRBJ1-1	NA	NA	CASSLDLIGAFF	TGTGCCAGCAGTTTAGACCTGATAGGGGCTTTCTTT
TRBV6-5	TRBJ1-5	NA	NA	CASSYKFLSQPQHF	TGTGCCAGCAGTTATAAGTTCTTGAGTCAGCCCCAGCATTTT
TRBV19	TRBJ1-5	NA	NA	CATEGIGNQPQHF	TGTGCCACCGAGGGGATAGGCAATCAGCCCCAGCATTTT
TRBV7-2	TRBJ2-7	TRBD2	once	CASSLLTSGGTSSSYEQYF	TGTGCCAGCAGCTTGTTGACTAGCGGGGGGACCTCAAGCTCCTACGAGCAGTACTTC
TRBV24-1	TRBJ1-1	NA	NA	CATITGTEAFF	TGTGCCACCATTACAGGCACTGAAGCTTTCTTT
TRBV29-1	TRBJ1-2	NA	once	CSVEEQGVYGYTF	TGCAGCGTTGAGGAACAGGGTGTCTATGGCTACACCTTC
TRBV27	TRBJ2-7	NA	NA	CASSLASRGSYEQYF	TGTGCCAGCAGTTTGGCTAGCAGGGGATCCTACGAGCAGTACTTC
TRBV5-4	TRBJ1-3	TRBD1	NA	CASSKGQAGNTIYF	TGTGCCAGCAGCAAGGGACAGGCTGGAAACACCATATATTTT
TRBV4-1	TRBJ1-1	NA	NA	CASSQVWGNTEAFF	TGCGCCAGCAGCCAAGTCTGGGGGAACACTGAAGCTTTCTTT
TRBV19	TRBJ1-1	NA	NA	CASSIVGVNTEAFF	TGTGCCAGTAGTATAGTAGGGGTGAACACTGAAGCTTTCTTT
TRBV27	TRBJ1-6	NA	NA	CASTFRPDSPLHF	TGTGCCAGCACCTTCCGACCAGATTCACCCCTCCACTTT
TRBV7-8	TRBJ1-1	NA	NA	CASSLGEWATEAFF	TGTGCCAGCAGCTTGGGGGAATGGGCCACTGAAGCTTTCTTT
TRBV27	TRBJ1-4	TRBD1	NA	CASSIGQGLWEKLFF	TGTGCCAGCAGTATCGGACAGGGACTTTGGGAAAAACTGTTTTTT
TRBV2	TRBJ2-1	NA	NA	CAGAEGWGRNEQFF	TGTGCGGGGGCGGAAGGTTGGGGTCGCAATGAGCAGTTCTTC
TRBV9	TRBJ1-2	NA	NA	CASSQGASTNYGYTF	TGTGCCAGCAGCCAAGGGGCCAGCACTAACTATGGCTACACCTTC